This T cell receptor beta chain was identified during a study of shared clonotypes between healthy human individuals. This CDR3 region has 15 residues. V shed 3 bases and J shed 1 base, with 9 bases lying between them. Germline V gives CDR1 SEHNR, CDR2 FQNEAQ (reference sequence). Study-wide results and caveats: A small donor pool kept down the genetic and exposure-history diversity that was represented.

The authors distributed each subset's genomic DNA evenly over several immunoSEQ plates. The protocol was immunoSEQ multiplex PCR, while the TCRdb copy is restricted to in-frame clones and leaves out a portion. This table has fewer than 600,000 clones, about four fifths appearing once. On this clone itself: The antigen remains unidentified.

The specimen was PBMCs. This sequence originates from a woman in her thirties or forties in good health. Some clones in this sample may be carry-over from other donors' samples. The rearrangement uses TRBV7-9 and TRBJ2-2, with a weak D call TRBD2 (6 bases). For the CDR3, the DNA is TGTGCCAGCAGCTTTATGGGAGGGAACACCGGGGAGCTGTTTTTT. As protein: CASSFMGGNTGELFF. The full variable domain, rest sourced from reference TRBV7-9 and TRBJ2-2, is DTGVSQNPRHKITKRGQNVTFRCDPISEHNRLYWYRQTLGQGPEFLTYFQNEAQLEKSRLLSDRFSAERPKGSFSTLEIQRTEQGDSAMYLCASSFMGGNTGELFFGEGSRLTVL.